These T cell receptor beta chains were read from a single sample in a study of T cell repertoires in cytomegalovirus infection. TCRdb redid the calling of the reads with MiXCR, one entry per CDR3 protein. The table includes about 920,000 distinct CDR3 sequences, roughly 30% detected once. These receptors lack a known antigen. The sequences come from cultured CD8+ T cells from PBMCs, collected from culture after CMV antigen stimulation. These receptors all stem from a human donor in good health (CMV status not recorded). Some clones in this sample may be carry-over from other donors' samples. The CDR3 runs from the conserved cysteine through the conserved F or W. D genes are given only for firm matches. Clone size is shown for a subset of rows, as once, few, many or a class of expanded clone.

CDR3aa: CASSLGPTVNTEAFF
CDR3nt: TGTGCCAGCAGCTTGGGCCCTACAGTGAACACTGAAGCTTTCTTT
len: 15
j_gene: TRBJ1-1
d_gene: .
abundance: once
v_gene: TRBV5-3

CDR3aa: CASSEAGQGETQYF
CDR3nt: TGTGCCAGCAGTGAAGCAGGGCAGGGGGAGACCCAGTACTTC
len: 14
j_gene: TRBJ2-5
d_gene: .
abundance: .
v_gene: TRBV6-1

CDR3aa: CASSEPDRLWQSTEAFF
CDR3nt: TGCGCCAGCAGTGAGCCGGACAGGCTTTGGCAGAGCACTGAAGCTTTCTTT
len: 17
j_gene: TRBJ1-1
d_gene: TRBD1
abundance: many
v_gene: TRBV10-2

CDR3aa: CASRGPWTASGNTIYF
CDR3nt: TGTGCCAGCAGGGGCCCCTGGACAGCCTCTGGAAACACCATATATTTT
len: 16
j_gene: TRBJ1-3
d_gene: .
abundance: few
v_gene: TRBV2

CDR3aa: CATRVRTLTGELFF
CDR3nt: TGTGCCACCAGGGTTAGGACTCTCACCGGGGAGCTGTTTTTT
len: 14
j_gene: TRBJ2-2
d_gene: .
abundance: .
v_gene: TRBV28

CDR3aa: CASSAPPTAGGETQYF
CDR3nt: TGTGCCAGCAGCGCCCCCCCTACAGCGGGAGGAGAGACCCAGTACTTC
len: 16
j_gene: TRBJ2-5
d_gene: TRBD2
abundance: .
v_gene: TRBV9

CDR3aa: CASRELAGPYNEQFF
CDR3nt: TGTGCCAGCAGAGAACTAGCGGGGCCTTACAATGAGCAGTTCTTC
len: 15
j_gene: TRBJ2-1
d_gene: TRBD2
abundance: .
v_gene: TRBV6-5

CDR3aa: CSATAPGAGGELFF
CDR3nt: TGCAGTGCCACCGCCCCGGGGGCAGGCGGGGAGCTGTTTTTT
len: 14
j_gene: TRBJ2-2
d_gene: .
abundance: .
v_gene: TRBV20-1

CDR3aa: CASTHGGEDTQYF
CDR3nt: TGTGCCAGCACCCACGGAGGGGAAGATACGCAGTATTTT
len: 13
j_gene: TRBJ2-3
d_gene: .
abundance: .
v_gene: TRBV5-8

CDR3aa: CSAPLKGSYNEQFF
CDR3nt: TGCAGTGCCCCTTTGAAGGGCTCCTACAATGAGCAGTTCTTC
len: 14
j_gene: TRBJ2-1
d_gene: .
abundance: .
v_gene: TRBV20-1

CDR3aa: CASSLVAVGLNTEAFF
CDR3nt: TGTGCCAGCAGCTTAGTGGCAGTGGGCCTGAACACTGAAGCTTTCTTT
len: 16
j_gene: TRBJ1-1
d_gene: .
abundance: .
v_gene: TRBV7-6

CDR3aa: CSIQPIAGGPNEQFF
CDR3nt: TGCAGCATTCAACCTATAGCGGGGGGTCCGAATGAGCAGTTCTTC
len: 15
j_gene: TRBJ2-1
d_gene: TRBD2
abundance: few
v_gene: TRBV29-1

CDR3aa: CASSPAPVTGSPLHF
CDR3nt: TGTGCCAGCAGCCCGGCCCCAGTAACCGGGTCACCCCTCCACTTT
len: 15
j_gene: TRBJ1-6
d_gene: .
abundance: .
v_gene: TRBV5-5

CDR3aa: CASSAYALQPSTDTQYF
CDR3nt: TGTGCCAGCAGTGCGTACGCGTTGCAGCCGAGCACAGATACGCAGTATTTT
len: 17
j_gene: TRBJ2-3
d_gene: .
abundance: .
v_gene: TRBV28

CDR3aa: CSARDTRVPNTGELFF
CDR3nt: TGCAGCGCTAGGGACACCCGTGTTCCGAACACCGGGGAGCTGTTTTTT
len: 16
j_gene: TRBJ2-2
d_gene: .
abundance: .
v_gene: TRBV29-1

CDR3aa: CSAPDRSTSTDTQYF
CDR3nt: TGCAGTGCCCCTGACAGGAGCACTAGCACAGATACGCAGTATTTT
len: 15
j_gene: TRBJ2-3
d_gene: .
abundance: few
v_gene: TRBV20-1

CDR3aa: CASSQEKGTNSPLHF
CDR3nt: TGCGCCAGCAGCCAAGAAAAGGGGACAAATTCACCCCTCCACTTT
len: 15
j_gene: TRBJ1-6
d_gene: .
abundance: few
v_gene: TRBV4-1

CDR3aa: CASSFFGDNEQFF
CDR3nt: TGTGCCAGCAGTTTTTTTGGGGACAATGAGCAGTTCTTC
len: 13
j_gene: TRBJ2-1
d_gene: .
abundance: .
v_gene: TRBV6-2/TRBV6-3

CDR3aa: CASSLRSGGGWGATDTQYF
CDR3nt: TGTGCCAGCAGCTTACGGAGCGGGGGCGGTTGGGGGGCCACAGATACGCAGTATTTT
len: 19
j_gene: TRBJ2-3
d_gene: TRBD2
abundance: few
v_gene: TRBV7-3

CDR3aa: CASSTTGGLYGYTF
CDR3nt: TGTGCCAGCAGTACGACAGGGGGCCTCTATGGCTACACCTTC
len: 14
j_gene: TRBJ1-2
d_gene: TRBD1
abundance: few
v_gene: TRBV6-5

CDR3aa: CASAAKRGVSGGKTTTDTQYF
CDR3nt: TGTGCCAGTGCCGCCAAAAGAGGAGTTAGCGGGGGCAAAACTACCACAGATACGCAGTATTTT
len: 21
j_gene: TRBJ2-3
d_gene: TRBD2
abundance: .
v_gene: TRBV19

CDR3aa: CASSKTGGSQPQHF
CDR3nt: TGTGCCAGCAGCAAGACAGGGGGCAGCCAGCCCCAGCATTTT
len: 14
j_gene: TRBJ1-5
d_gene: TRBD1
abundance: many
v_gene: TRBV7-6

CDR3aa: CASSLSPLRGVHEQYF
CDR3nt: TGTGCCAGCAGTTTATCTCCCTTACGGGGGGTCCACGAGCAGTACTTC
len: 16
j_gene: TRBJ2-7
d_gene: TRBD2
abundance: .
v_gene: TRBV27

CDR3aa: CASSRKTGHNEKLFF
CDR3nt: TGTGCCAGCAGCAGAAAGACAGGTCATAATGAAAAACTGTTTTTT
len: 15
j_gene: TRBJ1-4
d_gene: .
abundance: .
v_gene: TRBV12-3/TRBV12-4

CDR3aa: CASSWTAQSSYNSPLHF
CDR3nt: TGTGCCAGCAGTTGGACAGCACAAAGCTCCTATAATTCACCCCTCCACTTT
len: 17
j_gene: TRBJ1-6
d_gene: .
abundance: .
v_gene: TRBV6-5

CDR3aa: CASLGVGVYQETQYF
CDR3nt: TGTGCCAGTCTAGGAGTCGGGGTGTACCAAGAGACCCAGTACTTC
len: 15
j_gene: TRBJ2-5
d_gene: .
abundance: .
v_gene: TRBV12-3/TRBV12-4

CDR3aa: CASTASGGTGETQYF
CDR3nt: TGTGCCAGCACCGCTAGCGGGGGGACAGGAGAGACCCAGTACTTC
len: 15
j_gene: TRBJ2-5
d_gene: TRBD2
abundance: .
v_gene: TRBV12-3/TRBV12-4

CDR3aa: CSARGTSDYYEQYF
CDR3nt: TGCAGTGCAAGGGGGACTAGCGATTACTACGAGCAGTACTTC
len: 14
j_gene: TRBJ2-7
d_gene: TRBD2
abundance: .
v_gene: TRBV20-1

CDR3aa: CSAPSGGAFNEQFF
CDR3nt: TGCAGTGCTCCCAGCGGGGGGGCCTTCAATGAGCAGTTCTTC
len: 14
j_gene: TRBJ2-1
d_gene: TRBD2
abundance: few
v_gene: TRBV20-1